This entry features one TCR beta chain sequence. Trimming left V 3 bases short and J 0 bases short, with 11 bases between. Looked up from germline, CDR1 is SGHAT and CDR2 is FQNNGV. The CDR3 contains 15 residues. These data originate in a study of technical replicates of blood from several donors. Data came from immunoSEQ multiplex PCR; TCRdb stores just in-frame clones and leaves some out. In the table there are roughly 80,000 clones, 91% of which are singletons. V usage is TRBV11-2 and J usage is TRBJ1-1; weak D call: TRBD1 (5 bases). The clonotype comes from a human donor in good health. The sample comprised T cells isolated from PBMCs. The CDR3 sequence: CASSLYSRVNTEAFF. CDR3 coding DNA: TGTGCCAGCAGCTTGTACTCCAGGGTGAACACTGAAGCTTTCTTT. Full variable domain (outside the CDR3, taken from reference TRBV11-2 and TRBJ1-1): EAGVAQSPRYKIIEKRQSVAFWCNPISGHATLYWYQQILGQGPKLLIQFQNNGVVDDSQLPKDRFSAERLKGVDSTLKIQPAKLEDSAVYLCASSLYSRVNTEAFFGQGTRLTVV.